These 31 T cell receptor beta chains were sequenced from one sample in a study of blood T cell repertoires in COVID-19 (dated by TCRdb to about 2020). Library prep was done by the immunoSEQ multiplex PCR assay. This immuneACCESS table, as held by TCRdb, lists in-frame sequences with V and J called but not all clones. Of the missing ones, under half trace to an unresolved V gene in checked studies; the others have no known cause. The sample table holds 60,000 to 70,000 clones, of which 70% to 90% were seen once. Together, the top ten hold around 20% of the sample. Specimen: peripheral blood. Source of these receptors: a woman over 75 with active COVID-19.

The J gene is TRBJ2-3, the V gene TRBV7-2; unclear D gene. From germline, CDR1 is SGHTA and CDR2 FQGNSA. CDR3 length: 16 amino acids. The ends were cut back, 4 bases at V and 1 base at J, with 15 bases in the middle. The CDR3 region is CASSSPPGSRTDTQYF. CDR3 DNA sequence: TGTGCCAGCAGCTCCCCGCCCGGGTCCCGCACAGATACGCAGTATTTT. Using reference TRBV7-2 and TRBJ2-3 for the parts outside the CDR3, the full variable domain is GAGVSQSPSNKVTEKGKDVELRCDPISGHTALYWYRQSLGQGLEFLIYFQGNSAPDKSGLPSDRFSAERTGGSVSTLTIQRTQQEDSAVYLCASSSPPGSRTDTQYFGPGTRLTVL.

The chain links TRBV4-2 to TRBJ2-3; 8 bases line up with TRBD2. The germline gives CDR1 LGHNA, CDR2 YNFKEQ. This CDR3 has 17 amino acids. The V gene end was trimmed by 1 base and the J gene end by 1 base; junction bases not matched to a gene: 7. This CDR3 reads CASSQASSGQGTDTQYF. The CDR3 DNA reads TGTGCCAGCAGCCAAGCGTCTAGCGGGCAGGGCACAGATACGCAGTATTTT.

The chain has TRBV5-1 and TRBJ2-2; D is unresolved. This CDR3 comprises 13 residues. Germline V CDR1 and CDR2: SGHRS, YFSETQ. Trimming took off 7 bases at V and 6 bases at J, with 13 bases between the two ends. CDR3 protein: CASSSAAAGELFF. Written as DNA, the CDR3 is TGCGCCAGCTCCTCCGCGGCGGCCGGGGAGCTGTTTTTT.

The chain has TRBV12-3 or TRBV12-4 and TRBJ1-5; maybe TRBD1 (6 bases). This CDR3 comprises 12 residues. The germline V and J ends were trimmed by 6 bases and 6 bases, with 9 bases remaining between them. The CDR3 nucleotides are TGTGCCAGCAGGCAGGGGACTCAGCCCCAGCATTTT. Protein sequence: CASRQGTQPQHF.

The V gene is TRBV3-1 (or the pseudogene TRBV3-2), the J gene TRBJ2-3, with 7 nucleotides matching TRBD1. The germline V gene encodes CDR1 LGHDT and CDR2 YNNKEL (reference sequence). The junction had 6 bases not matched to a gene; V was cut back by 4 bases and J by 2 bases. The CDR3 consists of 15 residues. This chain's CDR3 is CASSLSGTATDTQYF. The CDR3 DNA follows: TGTGCCAGCAGCCTTTCCGGGACAGCCACAGATACGCAGTATTTT.

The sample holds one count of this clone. CDR3 residues: CASSGGFQETQYF. The DNA for the CDR3 is TGTGCCAGCAGTGGAGGTTTCCAAGAGACCCAGTACTTC. The chain couples TRBV2 to TRBJ2-5, with no clear D. V was pared by 4 bases and J by 1 base, with 7 bases between. This CDR3 has 13 residues. The germline CDR1 and CDR2 sequences are SNHLY and FYNNEI. Using reference TRBV2 and TRBJ2-5 for the parts outside the CDR3, the full variable domain is EPEVTQTPSHQVTQMGQEVILRCVPISNHLYFYWYRQILGQKVEFLVSFYNNEISEKSEIFDDQFSVERPDGSNFTLKIRSTKLEDSAMYFCASSGGFQETQYFGPGTRLLVL.

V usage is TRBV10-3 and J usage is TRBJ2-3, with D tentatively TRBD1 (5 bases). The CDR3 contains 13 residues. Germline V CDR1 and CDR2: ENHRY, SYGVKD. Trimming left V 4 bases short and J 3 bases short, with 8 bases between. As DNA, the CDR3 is TGTGCCATCAGTGCAGGGTGGACAGATACGCAGTATTTT. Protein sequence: CAISAGWTDTQYF.

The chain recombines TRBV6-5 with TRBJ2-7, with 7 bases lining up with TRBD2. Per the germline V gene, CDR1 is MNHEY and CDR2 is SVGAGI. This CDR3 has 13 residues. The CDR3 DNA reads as TGTGCTATAAAGGGCAGGGAGGGCTACGAGCAGTACTTC. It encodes CAIKGREGYEQYF.

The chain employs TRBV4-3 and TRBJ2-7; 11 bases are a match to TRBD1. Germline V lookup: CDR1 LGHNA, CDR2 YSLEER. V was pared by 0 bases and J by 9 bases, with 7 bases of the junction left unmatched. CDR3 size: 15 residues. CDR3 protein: CASSQDWTGGAGQYF. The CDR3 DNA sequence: TGCGCCAGCAGCCAAGACTGGACAGGGGGCGCCGGGCAGTACTTC.

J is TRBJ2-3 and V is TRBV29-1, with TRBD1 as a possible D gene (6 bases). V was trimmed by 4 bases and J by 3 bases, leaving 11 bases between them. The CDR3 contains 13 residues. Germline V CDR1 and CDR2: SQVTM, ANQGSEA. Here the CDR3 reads CSVAHRVTDTQYF. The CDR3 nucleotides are TGCAGCGTTGCCCACAGGGTGACAGATACGCAGTATTTT.

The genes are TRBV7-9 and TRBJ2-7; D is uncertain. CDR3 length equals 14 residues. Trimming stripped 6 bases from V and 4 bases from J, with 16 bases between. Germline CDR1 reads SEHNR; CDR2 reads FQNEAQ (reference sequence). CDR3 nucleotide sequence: TGTGCCAGCAGTCTAACCTCGCGCTTGTACGAGCAGTACTTC. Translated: CASSLTSRLYEQYF.

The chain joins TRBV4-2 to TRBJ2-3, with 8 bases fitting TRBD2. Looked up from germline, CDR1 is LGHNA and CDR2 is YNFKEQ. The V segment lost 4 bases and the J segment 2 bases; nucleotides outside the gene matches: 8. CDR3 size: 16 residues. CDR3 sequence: CASSPEQRGFTDTQYF. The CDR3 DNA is TGTGCCAGCAGCCCCGAGCAGCGGGGGTTCACAGATACGCAGTATTTT.

CDR3: CAISESVIGRVATEAFF. CDR3 sequence (DNA): TGTGCCATCAGTGAGTCAGTAATTGGGCGTGTGGCCACTGAAGCTTTCTTT. The V gene is TRBV10-3, the J gene TRBJ1-1; D not resolved. The CDR3 is 17 amino acids. V was trimmed by 0 bases and J by 4 bases, leaving 18 bases between them. Germline-derived CDR1 and CDR2 are ENHRY and SYGVKD.

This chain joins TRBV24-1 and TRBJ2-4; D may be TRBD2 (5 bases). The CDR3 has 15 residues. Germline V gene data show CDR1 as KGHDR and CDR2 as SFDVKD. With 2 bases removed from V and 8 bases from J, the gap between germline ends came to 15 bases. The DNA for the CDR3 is TGTGCCACCAGTGATTCGGGAAATCCGACGGACATTCAGTACTTC. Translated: CATSDSGNPTDIQYF.

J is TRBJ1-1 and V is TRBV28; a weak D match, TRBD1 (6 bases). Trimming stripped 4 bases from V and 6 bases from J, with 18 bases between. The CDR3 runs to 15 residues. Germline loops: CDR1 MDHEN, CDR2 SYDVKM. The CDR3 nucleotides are TGTGCCAGCAGTTCAACCTCAGGGGTTGGCTCTGAAGCTTTCTTT. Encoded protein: CASSSTSGVGSEAFF.

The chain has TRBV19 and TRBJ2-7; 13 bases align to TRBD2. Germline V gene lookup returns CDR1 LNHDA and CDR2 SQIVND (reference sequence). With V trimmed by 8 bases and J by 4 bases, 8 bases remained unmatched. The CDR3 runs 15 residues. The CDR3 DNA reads TGTGCCAGTTCCGATCGACTAGCGGGGGGTTACGAGCAGTACTTC. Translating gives CASSDRLAGGYEQYF.

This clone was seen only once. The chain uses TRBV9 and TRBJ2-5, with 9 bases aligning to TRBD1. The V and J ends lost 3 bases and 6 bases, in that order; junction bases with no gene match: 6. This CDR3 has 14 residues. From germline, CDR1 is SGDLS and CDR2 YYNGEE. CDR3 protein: CASSAGTGQKTQYF. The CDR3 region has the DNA TGTGCCAGCAGCGCCGGGACAGGGCAAAAGACCCAGTACTTC.

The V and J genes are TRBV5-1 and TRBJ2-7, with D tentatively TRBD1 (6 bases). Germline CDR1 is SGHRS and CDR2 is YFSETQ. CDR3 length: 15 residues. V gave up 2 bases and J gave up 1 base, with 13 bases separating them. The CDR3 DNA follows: TGCGCCAGCAGCTTTGGGGACATGTTATCCTACGAGCAGTACTTC. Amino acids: CASSFGDMLSYEQYF.

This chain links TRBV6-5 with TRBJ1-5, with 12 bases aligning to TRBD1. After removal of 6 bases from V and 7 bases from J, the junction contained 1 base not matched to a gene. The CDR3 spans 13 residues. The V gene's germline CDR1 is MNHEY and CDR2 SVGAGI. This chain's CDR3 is CASRGTGGQPQHF. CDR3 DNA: TGTGCCAGCAGGGGGACAGGGGGCCAGCCCCAGCATTTT.

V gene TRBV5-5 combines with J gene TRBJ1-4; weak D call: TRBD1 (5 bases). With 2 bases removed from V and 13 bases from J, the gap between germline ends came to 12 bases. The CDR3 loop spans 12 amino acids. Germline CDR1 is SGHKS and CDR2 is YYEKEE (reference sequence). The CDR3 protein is CASSFDGGRLFF. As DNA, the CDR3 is TGTGCCAGCAGCTTCGACGGGGGGAGACTGTTTTTT.

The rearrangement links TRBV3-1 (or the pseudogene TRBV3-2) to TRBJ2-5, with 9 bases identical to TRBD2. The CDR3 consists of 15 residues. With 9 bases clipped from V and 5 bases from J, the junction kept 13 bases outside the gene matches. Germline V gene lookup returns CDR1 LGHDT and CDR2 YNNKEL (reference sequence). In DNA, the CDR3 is TGTGCCAGTACCCCGGGACTAGCCAGGAGGGAGACCCAGTACTTC. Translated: CASTPGLARRETQYF.

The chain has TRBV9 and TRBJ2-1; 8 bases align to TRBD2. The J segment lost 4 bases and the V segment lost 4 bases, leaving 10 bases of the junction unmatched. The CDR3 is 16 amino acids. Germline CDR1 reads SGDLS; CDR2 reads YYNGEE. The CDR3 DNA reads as TGTGCCAGCAGCCCTGGTTCCCGGGGGGGGTACAATGAGCAGTTCTTC. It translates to CASSPGSRGGYNEQFF.

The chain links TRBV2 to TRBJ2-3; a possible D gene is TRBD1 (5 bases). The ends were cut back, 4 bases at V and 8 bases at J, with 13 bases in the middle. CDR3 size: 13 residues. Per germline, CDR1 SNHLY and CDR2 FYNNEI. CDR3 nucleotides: TGTGCCAGCAGTGGGGAACAGGTTGGTACGCAGTATTTT. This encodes CASSGEQVGTQYF.

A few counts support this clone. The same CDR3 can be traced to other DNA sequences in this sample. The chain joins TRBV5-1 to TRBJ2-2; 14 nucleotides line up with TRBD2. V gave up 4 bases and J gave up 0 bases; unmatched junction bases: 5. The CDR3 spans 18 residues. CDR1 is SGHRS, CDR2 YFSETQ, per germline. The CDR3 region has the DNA TGCGCCAGCAGCAGGGGGACTAGCGGGGGCCCGAACACCGGGGAGCTGTTTTTT. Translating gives CASSRGTSGGPNTGELFF.

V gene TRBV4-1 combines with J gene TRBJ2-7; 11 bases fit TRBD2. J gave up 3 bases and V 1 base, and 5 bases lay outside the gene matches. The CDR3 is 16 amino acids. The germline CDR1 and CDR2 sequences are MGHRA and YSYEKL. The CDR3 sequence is CASSQVPGLAGYEQYF. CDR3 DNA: TGCGCCAGCAGCCAAGTACCCGGACTAGCGGGCTACGAGCAGTACTTC.

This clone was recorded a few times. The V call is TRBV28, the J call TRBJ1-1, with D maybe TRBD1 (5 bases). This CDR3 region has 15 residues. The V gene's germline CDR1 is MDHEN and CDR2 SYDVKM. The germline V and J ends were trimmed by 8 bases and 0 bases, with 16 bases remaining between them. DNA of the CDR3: TGTGCCAGCGCTTCCTCGGGGGATATGAACACTGAAGCTTTCTTT. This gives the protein CASASSGDMNTEAFF.

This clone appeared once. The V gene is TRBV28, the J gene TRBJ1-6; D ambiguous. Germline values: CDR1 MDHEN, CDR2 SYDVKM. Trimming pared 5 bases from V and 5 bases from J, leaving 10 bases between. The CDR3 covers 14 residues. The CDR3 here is CASSDYVNNSPLHF. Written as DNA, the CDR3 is TGTGCCAGCAGTGACTATGTGAATAATTCACCCCTCCACTTT.

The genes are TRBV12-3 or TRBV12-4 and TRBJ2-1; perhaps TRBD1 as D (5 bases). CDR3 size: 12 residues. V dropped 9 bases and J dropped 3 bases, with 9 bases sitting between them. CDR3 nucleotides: TGTGCCAGTAGACAGAACTACAATGAGCAGTTCTTC. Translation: CASRQNYNEQFF.

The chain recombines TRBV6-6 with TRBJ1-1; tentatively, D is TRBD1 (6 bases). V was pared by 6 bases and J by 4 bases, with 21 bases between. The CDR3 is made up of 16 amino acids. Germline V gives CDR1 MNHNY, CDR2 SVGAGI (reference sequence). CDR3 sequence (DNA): TGTGCCAGCAGCCCGCCGGGGGGCCCTGCTGGCACTGAAGCTTTCTTT. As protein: CASSPPGGPAGTEAFF.

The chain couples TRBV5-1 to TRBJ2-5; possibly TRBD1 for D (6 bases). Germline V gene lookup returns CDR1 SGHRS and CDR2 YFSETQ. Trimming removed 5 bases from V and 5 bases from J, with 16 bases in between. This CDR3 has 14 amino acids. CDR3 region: CASSFGQFRETQYF. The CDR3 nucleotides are TGCGCCAGCAGTTTTGGACAGTTCCGTGAGACCCAGTACTTC.

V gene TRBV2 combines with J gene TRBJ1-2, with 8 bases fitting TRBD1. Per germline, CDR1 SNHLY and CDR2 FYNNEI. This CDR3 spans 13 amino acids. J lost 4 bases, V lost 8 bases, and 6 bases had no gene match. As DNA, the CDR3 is TGTGCCAGCGGCCAGGGGGCTAGCTATGGCTACACCTTC. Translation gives CASGQGASYGYTF. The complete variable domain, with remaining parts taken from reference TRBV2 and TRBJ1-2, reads EPEVTQTPSHQVTQMGQEVILRCVPISNHLYFYWYRQILGQKVEFLVSFYNNEISEKSEIFDDQFSVERPDGSNFTLKIRSTKLEDSAMYFCASGQGASYGYTFGSGTRLTVV.